Listed below are T cell receptor beta chains from one sample, sequenced in a study of identical twins. TCRdb passed the 5' RACE reads through MiXCR, listing each CDR3 protein once. The sample contains 150,000 or so distinct CDR3 sequences, 3.5% of which appear only once. Sample: memory T cells sorted from blood. These receptors all stem from a young man in good health. CDR3s include the opening cysteine and the closing phenylalanine or tryptophan. Each record gives: D gene, clone size, V gene, J gene, CDR3 DNA, CDR3 protein. D genes are given only for firm matches. A clone size is listed for some rows: how often the clone was seen (once, few, many), or a class if it is expanded.

>-|many|TRBV7-7|TRBJ2-1
TGTGCCAGCAGCTTAGCGAGAAACAATGAGCAGTTCTTC
CASSLARNNEQFF
>TRBD1|many|TRBV24-1|TRBJ1-5
TGTGCCACCAGCCTTACAGGGGATCAGCCCCAGCATTTT
CATSLTGDQPQHF
>-|many|TRBV7-2|TRBJ2-1
TGTGCCAGCAGCTTAGATGGCAGTTCCAATGAGCAGTTCTTC
CASSLDGSSNEQFF
>TRBD2|many|TRBV6-1|TRBJ2-3
TGTGCCAGCAGGCAAATGAAAACTAGCGTACCCACAGATACGCAGTATTTT
CASRQMKTSVPTDTQYF
>-|many|TRBV29-1|TRBJ1-4
TGCAGCGTTGGCTATAATGAAAAACTGTTTTTT
CSVGYNEKLFF
>-|many|TRBV29-1|TRBJ1-1
TGCAGCGCCCGGGACGGAGGAATGAACACTGAAGCTTTCTTT
CSARDGGMNTEAFF
>TRBD1|many|TRBV20-1|TRBJ1-1
TGCAGTGCTAGGCCGACAGGGCTGATAACTGAAGCTTTCTTT
CSARPTGLITEAFF
>-|few|TRBV18|TRBJ2-3
TGTGCCAGCTCACCACCGGCCAGGGCCACAGATACGCAGTATTTT
CASSPPARATDTQYF
>TRBD2|few|TRBV20-1|TRBJ2-3
TGCAGTGCACTAACGGGGACTAGCGGGAGCAGGACAGATACGCAGTATTTT
CSALTGTSGSRTDTQYF
>-|many|TRBV5-6|TRBJ1-1
TGTGCCAGCAGCTTGGCCCAGGGGAGAGACACTGAAGCTTTCTTT
CASSLAQGRDTEAFF
>-|many|TRBV6-1|TRBJ1-5
TGTGCCAGCGGACTTCGGGGTAGCAATCAGCCCCAGCATTTT
CASGLRGSNQPQHF
>TRBD1|many|TRBV27|TRBJ1-2
TGTGCCAGCAGTTTATTCCGGGACAGTTCTGGCTACACCTTC
CASSLFRDSSGYTF
>-|many|TRBV4-3|TRBJ2-6
TGCGCCAGCAGCCAAGATCTAGGGGCCTTCTCTGGGGCCAACGTCCTGACTTTC
CASSQDLGAFSGANVLTF
>-|many|TRBV20-1|TRBJ1-5
TGCAGTGCTAGACCTTCAGGGCGGGTGGATCAGCCCCAGCATTTT
CSARPSGRVDQPQHF
>TRBD2|many|TRBV9|TRBJ2-2
TGTGCCAGCAGCGGGGGACTAGCGGGTCGGCCCGCGAACACCGGGGAGCTGTTTTTT
CASSGGLAGRPANTGELFF
>TRBD1|few|TRBV4-2|TRBJ1-6
TGTGCCAGCAGCCATGAGGACAGGCCGTATAATTCACCCCTCCACTTT
CASSHEDRPYNSPLHF
>TRBD2|many|TRBV25-1|TRBJ2-1
TGTGCCAGCAGTGAATATAAGGGGCTAGCGGGAAACAATGAGCAGTTCTTC
CASSEYKGLAGNNEQFF
>TRBD1|many|TRBV5-1|TRBJ2-5
TGCGCCAGCGGCAGGGGGCCCCTCGAGGAGGAGACCCAGTACTTC
CASGRGPLEEETQYF
>TRBD1|many|TRBV5-1|TRBJ2-6
TGCGCCAGCAGCTCCCCCGCCGGGACAGGTTACTCTGGGGCCAACGTCCTGACTTTC
CASSSPAGTGYSGANVLTF
>-|many|TRBV7-9|TRBJ2-3
TGTGCCAGCAGCTTGGGGAGGACAGATACGCAGTATTTT
CASSLGRTDTQYF
>TRBD1|many|TRBV6-1|TRBJ1-1
TGTGCCAGCAGAAAGCCGGGACAGGATTCTTTTGAAGCTTTCTTT
CASRKPGQDSFEAFF
>TRBD1|many|TRBV5-1|TRBJ2-7
TGCGCCAGCAGCTTGTTGGGACAGGGTCCCTACGAGCAGTACTTC
CASSLLGQGPYEQYF
>-|many|TRBV12-3/TRBV12-4|TRBJ2-5
TGTGCCAGCAGTTTAGGGGGTAATAGGGAGACCCAGTACTTC
CASSLGGNRETQYF
>TRBD2|many|TRBV11-2|TRBJ2-1
TGTGCCAGCAGCCGTACTAGCGGGAGAGATGAGCAGTTCTTC
CASSRTSGRDEQFF
>-|many|TRBV4-1|TRBJ1-1
TGCGCCAGCAGCCAATTGGGCCTGACAGCTTTCTTT
CASSQLGLTAFF
>-|many|TRBV6-5|TRBJ2-3
TGTGCCAGCAGTTACTATACGGGTAGCACAGATACGCAGTATTTT
CASSYYTGSTDTQYF
>-|many|TRBV4-1|TRBJ2-1
TGCGCCAGCAGCCAAGGGGTCCTCGTCCCCTACAATGAGCAGTTCTTC
CASSQGVLVPYNEQFF
>-|many|TRBV5-6|TRBJ2-7
TGTGCCAGCAGCTTTTTAGGGGTCCCCTACGAGCAGTACTTC
CASSFLGVPYEQYF
>-|many|TRBV28|TRBJ2-7
TGTGCCAGCAGGATAGGGGGGACGGACACTTACGAGCAGTACTTC
CASRIGGTDTYEQYF
>-|many|TRBV4-2|TRBJ2-3
TGTGCCAGCAGCCCACAGCGGGCCTCTAGCACAGATACGCAGTATTTT
CASSPQRASSTDTQYF
>-|many|TRBV6-6|TRBJ2-5
TGTGCCAGCAGTACGCAGTCCCAAGAGACCCAGTACTTC
CASSTQSQETQYF
>-|few|TRBV7-2|TRBJ2-6
TGTGCCAGCAGCCAGGAGGGGGCTACAGGGGCCAACGTCCTGACTTTC
CASSQEGATGANVLTF
>-|many|TRBV5-1|TRBJ1-1
TGCGCCAGCACAGACAGGTGGGCCACTGAAGCTTTCTTT
CASTDRWATEAFF
>TRBD2|many|TRBV12-3/TRBV12-4|TRBJ2-6
TGTGCCAGCAGCCTGAGGATACTAGCGGGAGTTTCTGGGGCCAACGTCCTGACTTTC
CASSLRILAGVSGANVLTF
>TRBD2|many|TRBV20-1|TRBJ2-7
TGCAGTGCCACCTCCGGACTAGCGGGAATCGACGAGCAGTACTTC
CSATSGLAGIDEQYF
>-|many|TRBV24-1|TRBJ1-5
TGTGCCACCAGTGATCGGGGAGAGGTGGGTCAGCCCCAGCATTTT
CATSDRGEVGQPQHF
>TRBD2|-|TRBV19|TRBJ2-1
TGTGCCAGTAGGGTAACGGGCGGGAGACTTAACAATGAGCAGTTCTTC
CASRVTGGRLNNEQFF